This section outlines one T cell receptor (beta chain) sequence together with its context. This entry is derived from a study of cytomegalovirus exposure and HLA in healthy donors. PCR used 60 Vbeta primers and 13 Jbeta primers. Authors' analysis steps: Unique TCR beta chains numbered around 80 million in a later analysis, with about 9.9 million shared. Measured with immunoSEQ multiplex PCR; TCRdb has only the in-frame clones, and not every one. V, J and clone size reflect that table, while D and trimming were determined from the DNA. The sample includes about 150,000 clones, 60% to 85% of them seen just once. Losses at the gene ends were 6 bases for V and 2 bases for J; bases not matched to a gene: 5. This CDR3 comprises 14 residues. CDR1 and CDR2 from the germline V gene are SNHLY and FYNNEI.

The chain is built from TRBV2 and TRBJ2-7; 9 nucleotides match TRBD1. The source material was PBMCs. This receptor was taken from a man aged 35 to 55 in good health and CMV-seronegative. The CDR3 here is CASSAGQGAYEQYF. DNA for the CDR3: TGTGCCAGCAGCGCGGGACAGGGTGCCTACGAGCAGTACTTC.